Listed below are T cell receptor beta chains from one sample, sequenced in a study of cytomegalovirus exposure and HLA in healthy donors. Sequencing used immunoSEQ multiplex PCR; TCRdb keeps in-frame clones, though not all of them. The sample comprises approximately 160,000 clones, around four fifths of which are singletons, and about 2.1% rests with the top ten. Material: PBMCs. The receptors come from a man aged 25 to 40 in good health and CMV-seropositive. The CDR3 runs from the conserved cysteine through the conserved F or W. The D gene is left open where the match is weak. Some rows mark clone size as missing; the rest say once, few, many or name a class of expanded clone.

J: TRBJ2-3
size: few
D: NA
V: TRBV7-9
CDR3: CASSTWGGTDTQYF
DNA: TGTGCCAGCAGCACCTGGGGGGGCACAGATACGCAGTATTTT

J: TRBJ2-3
size: NA
D: NA
V: TRBV7-2
CDR3: CASSLRDTQYF
DNA: TGTGCCAGCAGCTTACGGGATACGCAGTATTTT

J: TRBJ2-3
size: NA
D: TRBD2
V: TRBV10-3
CDR3: CAISESGEWTSRTDTQYF
DNA: TGTGCCATCAGTGAGTCTGGAGAATGGACTAGCCGCACAGATACGCAGTATTTT

J: TRBJ1-2
size: NA
D: TRBD1
V: TRBV6-5
CDR3: CASSQTGDYGYTF
DNA: TGTGCCAGCAGCCAAACAGGGGACTATGGCTACACCTTC

J: TRBJ2-7
size: NA
D: NA
V: TRBV27
CDR3: CASSLRVQGYEQYF
DNA: TGTGCCAGCAGTTTAAGAGTACAGGGCTACGAGCAGTACTTC

J: TRBJ2-1
size: NA
D: NA
V: TRBV6-1
CDR3: CASSELGGASNEQFF
DNA: TGTGCCAGCAGTGAATTGGGGGGGGCCAGTAATGAGCAGTTCTTC

J: TRBJ2-7
size: NA
D: TRBD2
V: TRBV7-2
CDR3: CASSLAISLAGEYEQYF
DNA: TGTGCCAGCAGCTTAGCTATCAGTCTAGCGGGGGAGTACGAGCAGTACTTC

J: TRBJ1-2
size: NA
D: NA
V: TRBV27
CDR3: CASSHGRGYGYTF
DNA: TGTGCCAGCAGCCACGGACGGGGCTATGGCTACACCTTC

J: TRBJ1-6
size: few
D: NA
V: TRBV15
CDR3: CATSPSAGGSPLHF
DNA: TGTGCCACCAGTCCCTCGGCGGGGGGTTCACCCCTCCACTTT

J: TRBJ2-5
size: NA
D: TRBD2
V: TRBV2
CDR3: CASSDASGGETQYF
DNA: TGTGCCAGCAGTGATGCTAGCGGGGGGGAGACCCAGTACTTC

J: TRBJ1-5
size: NA
D: NA
V: TRBV2
CDR3: CASSKPGVRNQPQHF
DNA: TGTGCCAGCAGTAAGCCAGGGGTAAGGAATCAGCCCCAGCATTTT

J: TRBJ2-1
size: NA
D: TRBD2
V: TRBV6-5
CDR3: CASSLLGGGTEQFF
DNA: TGTGCCAGCAGTCTCCTTGGCGGGGGAACGGAGCAGTTCTTC

J: TRBJ2-6
size: NA
D: NA
V: TRBV23-1
CDR3: CASSQAVKEGSGANVLTF
DNA: TGCGCCAGCAGTCAAGCGGTTAAGGAGGGCTCTGGGGCCAACGTCCTGACTTTC

J: TRBJ2-7
size: NA
D: NA
V: TRBV7-8
CDR3: CASSPSREQYF
DNA: TGTGCCAGCAGCCCCTCTAGGGAGCAGTACTTC

J: TRBJ1-4
size: NA
D: TRBD1
V: TRBV5-1
CDR3: CASSLDPGQTATGEKLFF
DNA: TGCGCCAGCAGCTTGGATCCGGGACAGACTGCCACGGGGGAAAAACTGTTTTTT

J: TRBJ1-1
size: NA
D: NA
V: TRBV5-1
CDR3: CASRRGGGGTEAFF
DNA: TGCGCCAGCCGCCGCGGGGGGGGCGGAACTGAAGCTTTCTTT

J: TRBJ2-5
size: NA
D: TRBD2
V: TRBV19
CDR3: CASSDSGGAGETQYF
DNA: TGTGCCAGTAGTGATAGCGGGGGGGCAGGGGAGACCCAGTACTTC

J: TRBJ2-3
size: NA
D: NA
V: TRBV11-2
CDR3: CASSPQPAGSGTDTQYF
DNA: TGTGCCAGCAGCCCACAACCTGCTGGTAGCGGCACAGATACGCAGTATTTT

J: TRBJ2-3
size: few
D: NA
V: TRBV27
CDR3: CASRSLGTDTQYF
DNA: TGTGCCAGCAGATCCCTCGGCACAGATACGCAGTATTTT

J: TRBJ2-5
size: once
D: TRBD2
V: TRBV9
CDR3: CASSIGVRGAQETQYF
DNA: TGTGCCAGCAGCATAGGGGTGCGGGGGGCCCAAGAGACCCAGTACTTC

J: TRBJ2-1
size: NA
D: TRBD2
V: TRBV27
CDR3: CASSGLAGWYEQFF
DNA: TGTGCCAGCAGTGGGCTAGCGGGGTGGTATGAGCAGTTCTTC

J: TRBJ2-2
size: NA
D: TRBD2
V: TRBV9
CDR3: CASSVEGTSGPFGELFF
DNA: TGTGCCAGCAGCGTAGAGGGGACTAGCGGGCCCTTCGGAGAGCTGTTTTTT

J: TRBJ2-7
size: NA
D: NA
V: TRBV4-1
CDR3: CASSPLTSAQYEQYF
DNA: TGCGCCAGCAGTCCATTAACAAGCGCCCAATACGAGCAGTACTTC

J: TRBJ2-5
size: NA
D: TRBD2
V: TRBV7-2
CDR3: CASSLGASGGYKYF
DNA: TGTGCCAGCAGCTTAGGGGCTAGCGGGGGATACAAGTACTTC

J: TRBJ2-2
size: NA
D: NA
V: TRBV7-9
CDR3: CASSQHRGANTGELFF
DNA: TGTGCCAGCAGCCAACACCGCGGAGCGAACACCGGGGAGCTGTTTTTT

J: TRBJ1-1
size: NA
D: NA
V: TRBV7-8
CDR3: CASSLGGEAFF
DNA: TGTGCCAGCAGCTTGGGGGGGGAAGCTTTCTTT

J: TRBJ2-2
size: NA
D: NA
V: TRBV7-2
CDR3: CASSEQGGELFF
DNA: TGTGCCAGCAGCGAACAGGGCGGGGAGCTGTTTTTT

J: TRBJ1-2
size: NA
D: TRBD1
V: TRBV19
CDR3: CASRDSAPLTF
DNA: TGTGCCAGCCGGGACAGTGCTCCCTTGACCTTC